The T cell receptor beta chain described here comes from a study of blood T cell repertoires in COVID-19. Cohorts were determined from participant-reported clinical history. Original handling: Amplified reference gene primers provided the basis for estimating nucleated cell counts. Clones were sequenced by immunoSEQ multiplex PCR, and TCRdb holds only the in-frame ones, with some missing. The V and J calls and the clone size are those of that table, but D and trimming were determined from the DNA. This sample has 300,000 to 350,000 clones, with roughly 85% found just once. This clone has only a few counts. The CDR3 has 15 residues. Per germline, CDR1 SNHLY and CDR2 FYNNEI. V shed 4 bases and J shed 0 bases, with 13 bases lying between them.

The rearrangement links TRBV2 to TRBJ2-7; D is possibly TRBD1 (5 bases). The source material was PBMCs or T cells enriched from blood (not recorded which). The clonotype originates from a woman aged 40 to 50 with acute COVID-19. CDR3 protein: CASSVGRASSYEQYF. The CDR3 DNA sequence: TGTGCCAGCAGTGTAGGCAGGGCGAGCTCCTACGAGCAGTACTTC.